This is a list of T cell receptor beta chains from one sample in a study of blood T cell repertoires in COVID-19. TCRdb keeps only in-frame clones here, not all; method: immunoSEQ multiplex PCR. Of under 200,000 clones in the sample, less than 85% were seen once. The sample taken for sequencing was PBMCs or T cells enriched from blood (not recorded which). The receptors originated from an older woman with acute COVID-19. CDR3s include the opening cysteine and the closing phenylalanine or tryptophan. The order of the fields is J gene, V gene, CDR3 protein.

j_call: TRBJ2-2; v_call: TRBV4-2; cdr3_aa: CASSQDQVSGGGELFF
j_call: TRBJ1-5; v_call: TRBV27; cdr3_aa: CASRVTGTSSNQPQHF
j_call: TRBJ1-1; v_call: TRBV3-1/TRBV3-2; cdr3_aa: CASSQDGARSFMNTEAFF
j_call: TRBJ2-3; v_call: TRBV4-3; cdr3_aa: CASSPGGGGTDTQYF
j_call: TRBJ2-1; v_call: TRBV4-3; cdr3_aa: CASSQDRWTGGHNEQFF
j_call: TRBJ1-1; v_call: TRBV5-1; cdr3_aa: CASSLGQNRGSFTEAFF
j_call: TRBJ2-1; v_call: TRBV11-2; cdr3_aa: CASRSLRDSLSNEQFF
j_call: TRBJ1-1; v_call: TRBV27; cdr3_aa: CASSFWSGTEAFF
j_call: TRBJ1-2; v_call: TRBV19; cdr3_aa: CASSLGTGPSYGYTF
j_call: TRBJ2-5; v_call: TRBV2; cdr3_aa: CASSDQVVGQETQYF
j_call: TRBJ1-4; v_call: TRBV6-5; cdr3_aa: CASSGQRNEKLFF
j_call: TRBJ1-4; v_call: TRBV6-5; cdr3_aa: CASSYSGAEEKLFF
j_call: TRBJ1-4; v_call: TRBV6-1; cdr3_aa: CASSEASIPRSEKLFF
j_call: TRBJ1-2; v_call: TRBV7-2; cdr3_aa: CASSLASGAHGYTF
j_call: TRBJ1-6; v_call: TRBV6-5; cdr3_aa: CASNRQTQTNSPLHF
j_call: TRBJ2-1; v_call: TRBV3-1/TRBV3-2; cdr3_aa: CASRIGTSAYNEQFF
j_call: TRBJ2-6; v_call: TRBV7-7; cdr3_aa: CASSPAPGSMGANVLTF
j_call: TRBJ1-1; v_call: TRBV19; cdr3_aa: CASSIQVRNTEAFF
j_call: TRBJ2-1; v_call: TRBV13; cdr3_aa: CASSLGGGEQFF
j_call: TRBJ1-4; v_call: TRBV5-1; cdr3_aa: CASSLREGANEKLFF
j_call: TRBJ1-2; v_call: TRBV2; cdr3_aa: CASDQGNYGYTF
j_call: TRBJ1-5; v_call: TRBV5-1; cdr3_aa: CASSLVAGENQPQHF
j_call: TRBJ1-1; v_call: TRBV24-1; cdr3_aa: CATSGSRGRTEAFF
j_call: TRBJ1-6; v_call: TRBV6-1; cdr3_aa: CASSEVQRNSPLHF
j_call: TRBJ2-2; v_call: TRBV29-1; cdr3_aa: CSVAGNGELFF
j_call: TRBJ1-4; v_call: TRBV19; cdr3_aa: CASSAAGTGYEKLFF
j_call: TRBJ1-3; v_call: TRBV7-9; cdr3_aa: CASSEDRVFGFSSGNTIYF
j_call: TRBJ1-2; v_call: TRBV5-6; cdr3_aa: CASSPARGITGYTF
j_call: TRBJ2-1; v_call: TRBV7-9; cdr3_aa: CASNSFRDYHNEQFF
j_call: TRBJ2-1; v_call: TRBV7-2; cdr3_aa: CASSNPGLSRGEQFF
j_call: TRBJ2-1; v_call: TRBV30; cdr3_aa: CAWNHYRRDEQFF